A selection of T cell receptor beta chains follows, all from one sample in a study of T cell changes during pregnancy in multiple sclerosis. Clones were sequenced by immunoSEQ multiplex PCR, and TCRdb holds only the in-frame ones, with some missing. The sample has about 70,000 clones, about 92% seen once; the top ten hold approximately 2%. This sample comprised peripheral blood, obtained in the second trimester of pregnancy. Receptors originate from a female donor in good health, enrolled as a control in a pregnancy study. Each CDR3 is given with its conserved first and last residue. The D gene is left open where the match is weak. Some rows have no size entry. The others give once, few or many, or a class for an expanded clone.

j_call d_call v_call clone_size cdr3_aa cdr3_nt
TRBJ2-2 . TRBV7-3 . CASSPNTGELFF TGTGCCAGCAGCCCTAACACCGGGGAGCTGTTTTTT
TRBJ1-1 TRBD1 TRBV15 . CATSRAGGTEAFF TGTGCCACCAGCAGAGCAGGGGGAACTGAAGCTTTCTTT
TRBJ1-1 . TRBV27 . CASRPPRGAMGDTEAFF TGTGCCAGCAGGCCCCCCCGGGGGGCCATGGGGGACACTGAAGCTTTCTTT
TRBJ1-2 . TRBV6-5 . CASTYGGGGYTF TGTGCCAGCACCTACGGGGGAGGAGGCTACACCTTC
TRBJ1-1 . TRBV19 . CASSDLGTEAFF TGTGCCAGTAGTGACTTGGGCACTGAAGCTTTCTTT
TRBJ1-3 . TRBV4-3 . CASSSDRNTIYF TGCGCCAGCAGCTCGGACAGAAACACCATATATTTT
TRBJ1-2 . TRBV11-2 . CASSADSRGYTF TGTGCCAGCAGCGCAGACAGTCGGGGCTACACCTTC
TRBJ1-4 . TRBV28 . CASSQDRYTNEKLFF TGTGCCAGCAGTCAGGACAGATACACTAATGAAAAACTGTTTTTT
TRBJ2-1 TRBD2 TRBV11-3 . CASSSGGAYNEQFF TGTGCCAGCAGCTCCGGGGGGGCCTACAATGAGCAGTTCTTC
TRBJ1-1 . TRBV18 . CASSPRWQGKTEAFF TGTGCCAGCTCACCACGGTGGCAGGGAAAGACTGAAGCTTTCTTT
TRBJ1-2 TRBD1 TRBV30 . CAWSRDRGRPYGYTF TGTGCCTGGAGCCGGGACAGGGGGCGCCCCTATGGCTACACCTTC
TRBJ2-7 TRBD1 TRBV10-1 . CASNNLDRGNEQYF TGCGCCAGCAATAACCTGGACAGGGGTAACGAGCAGTACTTC
TRBJ2-7 . TRBV4-3 . CASSQDMGPARGSYEQYF TGCGCCAGCAGCCAAGATATGGGACCGGCCAGGGGCTCCTACGAGCAGTACTTC
TRBJ2-5 . TRBV29-1 . CSVAGPQETQYF TGCAGCGTTGCAGGGCCCCAAGAGACCCAGTACTTC
TRBJ1-5 TRBD1 TRBV28 . CASIPTGQLTRPQHF TGTGCCAGCATCCCCACGGGACAGCTAACTCGGCCCCAGCATTTT
TRBJ2-1 . TRBV27 . CASRRASFVSGNEQFF TGTGCCAGCAGAAGGGCGTCCTTCGTTAGCGGCAATGAGCAGTTCTTC
TRBJ2-7 . TRBV27 . CASSSQGGGRSYEQYF TGTGCCAGCAGTTCCCAGGGCGGGGGCCGTTCCTACGAGCAGTACTTC
TRBJ2-5 TRBD1 TRBV2 once CASGTGLETQYF TGTGCCAGCGGGACAGGGCTAGAGACCCAGTACTTC